This TCR beta chain was profiled in a study of T cells in Graves' hyperthyroidism and ophthalmopathy. Points from the study as a whole: Ophthalmopathy, which appeared later, was predicted by the model a median roughly 6.5 months before onset. Most thyroid clonotypes with frequency above 0.001 were detected in blood. Ophthalmopathy was separated from stable hyperthyroidism by a 13 V-J model.

Notes on this clonotype: As yet, its antigen is unknown. The CDR3 ends on some other residue instead of the conserved phenylalanine or tryptophan, so this is likely a read error.

A Clinical Activity Score of at least 3, a NOSPECS grade of at least 4 and a duration under 3 months were recorded in the ophthalmopathy patients. The germline V gene encodes CDR1 LNHNV and CDR2 YYDKDF (reference sequence). V lost 2 bases, J lost 0 bases, and 4 bases stayed unmatched. This CDR3 region has 17 residues. From RNA transcripts, TCR beta CDR3 regions were amplified. An initial round of RT-PCR targeting the TCR CDR3 relied on the HTBI primer set. TCRdb fed the multiplex PCR reads into MiXCR, producing one record per CDR3 protein. The sample includes under 250,000 distinct CDR3 sequences, more than 20% of them seen just once.

V gene TRBV15 combines with J gene TRBJ2-7, with 13 bases aligning to TRBD2. The sequencing input was blood. The receptor was isolated from a woman aged 40 to 50 with Graves' ophthalmopathy. The CDR3 here is CATSRYTSGRASYEQYL. CDR3 coding DNA: TGTGCCACCAGCAGATACACTAGCGGGAGGGCCTCCTACGAGCAGTACCTC.